One sample yielded the 31 T cell receptor beta chains listed below, sequenced in a study of T cell repertoires in cytomegalovirus infection. TCRdb re-called the reads through MiXCR, storing one row per CDR3 protein. This sample has nearly 550,000 distinct CDR3 sequences, with approximately 15% found just once. Material: CD8+ T cells from PBMCs. These receptors all stem from a human donor in good health (CMV status not recorded). Some clones in this sample may be carry-over from other donors' samples.

This clonotype was counted many times. The chain uses TRBV7-2 and TRBJ2-3, with TRBD2 matching over 14 bases. After removal of 3 bases from V and 4 bases from J, the junction contained 3 bases not matched to a gene. Germline V CDR1 and CDR2: SGHTA, FQGNSA. CDR3 length equals 16 residues. DNA for the CDR3: TGTGCCAGCAGCTTCCCGACTAGCGGGAGGGCAGATACGCAGTATTTT. It specifies CASSFPTSGRADTQYF.

This clonotype was counted a few times. V and J are TRBV12-3 or TRBV12-4 and TRBJ1-1; tentatively, D is TRBD1 (6 bases). Trimming pared 4 bases from V and 5 bases from J, leaving 14 bases between. The CDR3 extends over 14 amino acids. As DNA, the CDR3 is TGTGCCAGCAGTTATGGGGGGCATTGGACTGAAGCTTTCTTT. This gives the protein CASSYGGHWTEAFF.

The sample holds many counts of this clonotype. The rearrangement joins TRBV2 to TRBJ2-5, with TRBD2 identical over 11 bases. The length of the CDR3 is 15 residues. Germline V gene data show CDR1 as SNHLY and CDR2 as FYNNEI. Trimming at V came to 6 bases and at J to 2 bases, leaving 5 bases not matched to a gene. The CDR3 nucleotides read TGTGCCAGCAGGGGGACTAGCGGATTACAAGAGACCCAGTACTTC. Amino acids: CASRGTSGLQETQYF.

The V gene is TRBV10-2, the J gene TRBJ1-5; TRBD1 is a possible D gene (6 bases). Between the trimmed V and J ends, which lost 3 bases and 7 bases, there was a span of 10 bases. Per the germline V gene, CDR1 is WSHSY and CDR2 is SAAADI. The CDR3 is made up of 13 amino acids. The CDR3 here is CASSDAQGQPQHF. The CDR3, as DNA: TGCGCCAGCAGTGACGCCCAGGGGCAGCCCCAGCATTTT.

This clonotype was counted at least ten times. The chain recombines TRBV2 with TRBJ2-2, with a weak D call TRBD1 (5 bases). Germline CDR1 SNHLY, CDR2 FYNNEI. The CDR3 consists of 17 residues. The ends were cut back, 6 bases at V and 5 bases at J, with 22 bases in the middle. The CDR3 DNA is TGTGCCAGCAGCCGTTTAGGGGCCCTTCGACAGACCGGGGAGCTGTTTTTT. As protein: CASSRLGALRQTGELFF.

V and J are TRBV5-1 and TRBJ2-7; D unclear. V lost 3 bases, J lost 2 bases, and 12 bases lay in between. Per germline, CDR1 SGHRS and CDR2 YFSETQ. The CDR3 has 14 amino acids. In DNA form, the CDR3 reads TGCGCCAGCAGCTCCGGTAACGGTCCCTACGAGCAGTACTTC. It specifies CASSSGNGPYEQYF.

The chain employs TRBV24-1 and TRBJ2-3; 8 nucleotides align to TRBD2. Per the germline V gene, CDR1 is KGHDR and CDR2 is SFDVKD. This CDR3 has 17 amino acids. Trimming cost V 1 base and J 7 bases; bases outside gene matches: 12. The CDR3 DNA sequence: TGTGCCACCAGTGATTTTGGGAGGGGGACTAGTAGACATACGCAGTATTTT. It is translated as CATSDFGRGTSRHTQYF.

As concerns this clonotype: Just one base apart from a much larger clone, this may be a read error. The chain couples TRBV28 to TRBJ1-4, with unresolved D. The V end was cut by 1 base, the J end by 0 bases, with 12 bases between. Germline V gene data show CDR1 as MDHEN and CDR2 as SYDVKM. This CDR3 contains 17 residues. The CDR3 DNA reads TGTGCCAGCAGTTTATTTTGGGGAGTTGCAACTAATGAAAAACTGTTTTTT. It is translated as CASSLFWGVATNEKLFF.

This clonotype occurred many times. The chain employs TRBV7-6 and TRBJ2-6; D may be TRBD1 or TRBD2 (5 bases each). CDR3 size: 16 residues. V lost 1 base to trimming and J lost 0 bases, with 7 bases between them. The germline gives CDR1 SGHVS, CDR2 FNYEAQ. The CDR3 loop is CASSLGGISGANVLTF. The CDR3, as DNA: TGTGCCAGCAGCTTAGGGGGGATCTCTGGGGCCAACGTCCTGACTTTC.

Comments on this clonotype: One end of the junction is discordant with germline, which a read error may explain. The CDR3 DNA sequence: TGTGCCAGCAACTTGTGGGGAGGGCCGAACATTCAGTACTTC. Translating it yields CASNLWGGPNIQYF. The chain couples TRBV5-4 to TRBJ2-4, with 7 nucleotides matching TRBD2. This CDR3 region has 14 residues. Per germline, CDR1 SGHNT and CDR2 YYREEE (reference sequence).

This clonotype was seen many times. The rearrangement links TRBV7-8 to TRBJ1-1, with unresolved D. V was clipped by 5 bases and J by 8 bases, with 12 bases between them. Germline assignment: CDR1 SGHVS and CDR2 FQNEAQ. The CDR3 is 12 residues long. DNA for the CDR3: TGTGCCAGCAGCCCTGGCGAGGGCGAAGCTTTCTTT. Protein product: CASSPGEGEAFF.

This clonotype was picked up a small number of times. This chain links TRBV27 with TRBJ1-6, with no clear D. The CDR3 covers 15 residues. The V and J ends lost 5 bases and 8 bases respectively, with 16 bases between them. Germline values: CDR1 MNHEY, CDR2 SMNVEV (reference sequence). CDR3 sequence reads: CASSPPRGGDSPLHF. As DNA, the CDR3 is TGTGCCAGCAGTCCACCTCGGGGTGGGGATTCACCCCTCCACTTT.

This clonotype appeared a few times. This chain joins TRBV29-1 and TRBJ2-3; 11 nucleotides match TRBD2. Trimming at V came to 3 bases and at J to 6 bases, leaving 5 bases not matched to a gene. The CDR3 has 14 residues. Germline CDR1 SQVTM, CDR2 ANQGSEA. Here the CDR3 DNA reads TGCAGCGTTGAGGTAGCGGGAGGGTTGGATACGCAGTATTTT. Its protein product is CSVEVAGGLDTQYF.

This clonotype appeared many times. The V call is TRBV27, the J call TRBJ2-7, with TRBD1 identical over 8 bases. The CDR3 contains 15 residues. Germline V gene data show CDR1 as MNHEY and CDR2 as SMNVEV (reference sequence). J gave up 0 bases and V 4 bases, and 5 bases lay outside the gene matches. The CDR3 reads CASSSEQGDSYEQYF. The CDR3 DNA follows: TGTGCCAGCAGTTCGGAACAGGGGGACTCCTACGAGCAGTACTTC.

For this clonotype: A read error may be the cause here, since a much bigger clone is one base away. V gene TRBV7-6 combines with J gene TRBJ2-1, with 10 bases identical to TRBD2. The CDR3 loop spans 17 amino acids. Looked up from germline, CDR1 is SGHVS and CDR2 is FNYEAQ. CDR3: CASSPPTSSGRVVEQLF. CDR3 bases: TGTGCCAGCAGCCCTCCCACGTCCAGCGGGAGGGTTGTTGAGCAGTTATTC.

This clonotype has a count of ten or more. This chain connects TRBV15 to TRBJ1-1, with D possibly matching TRBD1 (6 bases). This CDR3 has 12 residues. Germline V CDR1 and CDR2: LNHNV, YYDKDF (reference sequence). V lost 7 bases and J 6 bases, leaving 12 bases between the germline ends. The CDR3 is CATIGGTSEAFF. CDR3 nucleotide sequence: TGTGCCACCATAGGGGGGACTTCTGAAGCTTTCTTT.

With respect to this clonotype: Possible read error: a much larger clone is one base away. The final CDR3 position lacks the conserved phenylalanine or tryptophan, pointing to a likely read error. This chain joins TRBV4-2 and TRBJ2-7, with a weak D call TRBD1 (6 bases). The CDR3 length is 14 residues. The V end was cut by 0 bases, the J end by 6 bases, with 12 bases between. CDR1 is LGHNA and CDR2 is YNFKEQ in the germline V gene. The CDR3 reads CASSQERDKSEQYL. CDR3 sequence (DNA): TGTGCCAGCAGCCAAGAGAGGGACAAATCCGAGCAGTACCTC.

This clonotype was recorded at least ten times. V is TRBV7-6 and J is TRBJ1-6; TRBD1 agrees at 9 bases. Germline CDR1 SGHVS, CDR2 FNYEAQ. J lost 7 bases, V lost 5 bases, and 9 bases had no gene match. This CDR3 spans 16 amino acids. CDR3 sequence: CASSLRDRVGNSPLHF. CDR3 coding DNA: TGTGCCAGCAGCCTGAGGGACAGGGTGGGAAATTCACCCCTCCACTTT.

The table lists this clonotype with a few counts. The rearrangement links TRBV18 to TRBJ2-3; no clear D. Per germline, CDR1 KGHSH and CDR2 LQKENI. The CDR3 totals 13 residues. V lost 6 bases and J 4 bases, leaving 11 bases between the germline ends. CDR3 coding DNA: TGTGCCAGCTCCCTTACGGAAGCAGATACGCAGTATTTT. As protein: CASSLTEADTQYF.

The rearrangement links TRBV5-6 to TRBJ1-2, with D unresolved. Trimming pared 0 bases from V and 4 bases from J, leaving 10 bases between. This CDR3 spans 14 amino acids. From germline, CDR1 is SGHDT and CDR2 YYEEEE. CDR3 nucleotide sequence: TGTGCCAGCAGCTTGGAAACCGATAGCTATGGCTACACCTTC. As protein: CASSLETDSYGYTF.

This clonotype was seen many times. In nucleotides, the CDR3 is TGTGCCAGCAGTGAAGGGACAGTTACAGATACGCAGTATTTT. Translation: CASSEGTVTDTQYF. The J gene is TRBJ2-3, the V gene TRBV2; tentatively, D is TRBD1 (6 bases). V was trimmed by 1 base and J by 3 bases, leaving 8 bases between them. Germline values: CDR1 SNHLY, CDR2 FYNNEI. This CDR3 contains 14 residues.

The J gene is TRBJ2-3, the V gene TRBV27; possibly TRBD1 for D (6 bases). There are 16 residues in the CDR3. Germline V gives CDR1 MNHEY, CDR2 SMNVEV (reference sequence). V lost 4 bases to trimming and J lost 4 bases, with 18 bases between them. The CDR3 spells CASSSSVGGSADTQYF. The DNA for the CDR3 is TGTGCCAGCAGTTCCTCTGTAGGGGGATCAGCAGATACGCAGTATTTT.

This clonotype came up many times. The chain links TRBV7-8 to TRBJ2-3; perhaps TRBD2 as D (6 bases). The CDR3 runs to 13 residues. V dropped 10 bases and J dropped 3 bases, with 14 bases sitting between them. Germline lookup yields CDR1 SGHVS and CDR2 FQNEAQ. CDR3 region: CAIPGGETDTQYF. The CDR3 DNA is TGTGCCATCCCAGGCGGGGAAACAGATACGCAGTATTTT.

This clonotype was picked up many times. The gene calls are TRBV7-8 and TRBJ1-4; 9 positions agree with TRBD1. Looked up from germline, CDR1 is SGHVS and CDR2 is FQNEAQ. This CDR3 contains 15 residues. V dropped 5 bases and J dropped 6; count of bases not matched to a gene: 7. This CDR3 reads CASSRGTGRDEKLFF. CDR3 nucleotides: TGTGCCAGCAGCCGAGGGACAGGGAGAGATGAAAAACTGTTTTTT.

In its sample, this clonotype was seen many times. This chain links TRBV20-1 with TRBJ1-5; tentative D call: TRBD1 (6 bases). Trimming took 3 bases from V and 5 from J, leaving 17 bases between them. Germline-derived CDR1 and CDR2 are DFQATT and SNEGSKA (reference sequence). The length of the CDR3 is 15 residues. The CDR3 protein is CSASADSLEDQPQHF. CDR3 coding DNA: TGCAGTGCTAGTGCGGACAGTTTGGAAGATCAGCCCCAGCATTTT.

This clonotype was recorded many times. This chain joins TRBV7-9 and TRBJ1-3; D call uncertain. The CDR3 covers 15 residues. The V gene's germline CDR1 is SEHNR and CDR2 FQNEAQ (reference sequence). V was trimmed by 8 bases and J by 2 bases, leaving 16 bases between them. CDR3 nucleotide sequence: TGTGCCAGCGGGAGCGACACGCGGGCTGGAAACACCATATATTTT. Its translation: CASGSDTRAGNTIYF.

This clonotype was detected many times. The gene calls are TRBV7-9 and TRBJ2-3; 15 nucleotides align to TRBD2. The CDR3 sequence is 16 residues long. From germline, CDR1 is SEHNR and CDR2 FQNEAQ (reference sequence). With V trimmed by 5 bases and J by 4 bases, 4 bases remained unmatched. The CDR3: CASSPRTSGGADTQYF. The CDR3 DNA is TGTGCCAGCAGCCCCCGGACTAGCGGGGGGGCAGATACGCAGTATTTT.

A few counts support this clonotype. In nucleotides, the CDR3 is TGCAGCGTTGAAAGGTCCCGGGGACAGGGGTACGAGCAGTACTTC. Protein: CSVERSRGQGYEQYF. The rearrangement links TRBV29-1 to TRBJ2-7; 10 nucleotides agree with TRBD1. The CDR3 is made up of 15 amino acids. V was clipped by 2 bases and J by 4 bases; unmatched bases: 8. CDR1 and CDR2 (germline): SQVTM, ANQGSEA.

The chain employs TRBV20-1 and TRBJ2-6; 7 nucleotides agree with TRBD1. Germline V CDR1 and CDR2: DFQATT, SNEGSKA (reference sequence). CDR3 size: 18 residues. Trimming cost V 4 bases and J 0 bases; bases outside gene matches: 12. As DNA, the CDR3 is TGCAGTGCTAAGGACAGGACGATCGGCTCCTCTGGGGCCAACGTCCTGACTTTC. Amino acids: CSAKDRTIGSSGANVLTF.

This chain uses TRBV27 with TRBJ2-6; D possibly corresponds to TRBD1 (5 bases). This CDR3 comprises 16 residues. V lost 0 bases and J 1 base, leaving 7 bases between the germline ends. Germline assignment: CDR1 MNHEY and CDR2 SMNVEV (reference sequence). Here the CDR3 reads CASSLSGLSGANVLTF. The CDR3 nucleotides read TGTGCCAGCAGTTTATCGGGGCTGTCTGGGGCCAACGTCCTGACTTTC.

The table lists this clonotype with a few counts. The chain carries TRBV6-5 and TRBJ2-7, with 7 bases identical to TRBD1. The CDR3 totals 14 residues. Germline CDR1 reads MNHEY; CDR2 reads SVGAGI. V trimming: 4 bases; J trimming: 2 bases; junction bases outside the gene matches: 5. The CDR3, as DNA: TGTGCCAGCAGTTCGCCGGACAGGACCTACGAGCAGTACTTC. Translating it yields CASSSPDRTYEQYF.